This TCR beta chain came from a study of T-cell reconstitution after alpha-beta-depleted transplantation in children. Study results and limitations: Newly produced T cells mostly provided counts and TCRbeta diversity after one year, as hyperexpanded clones declined.

Researchers prepared the TCRbeta library using unique molecular identifiers, the study reports. TCRdb reprocessed the PCR reads with MiXCR, giving one entry per CDR3 protein. This sample has hundreds of thousands of distinct CDR3 sequences, with 10% to 15% found just once. This clonotype was recorded a few times. What it binds is unknown. The length of the CDR3 is 13 residues. Trimming cost V 8 bases and J 5 bases, with 13 bases left between them. The V gene's germline CDR1 is SGHTA and CDR2 FQGNSA. The material sequenced was PBMCs, mostly from graft donor cells, taken 360 days after TCRalphabeta/CD19-depleted stem cell transplant. The receptor was derived from a male patient younger than 18 who had a stem cell transplant for acute myeloid leukemia, so the T cells may come from the graft donor. This rearrangement joins TRBV7-2 to TRBJ2-1; D may be TRBD2 (6 bases). CDR3 DNA sequence: TGTGCCAGCTCCCCCGGGACTCACAATGAGCAGTTCTTC. This gives the protein CASSPGTHNEQFF.